This record concerns one TCR beta chain sequence. This entry comes from a study of shared clonotypes between healthy human individuals. From germline, CDR1 is SEHNR and CDR2 FQNEAQ (reference sequence). The CDR3 totals 15 residues. V gave up 1 base and J gave up 3 bases, with 10 bases separating them. The CD4+ fraction was divided into a CD45RA+ naive subset and a CD45RA-negative memory subset. Sequenced by immunoSEQ multiplex PCR; TCRdb stores in-frame clones only, minus some. The sample lists over 850,000 clones, around three quarters occurring once. The receptor's source is a man in his late teens or twenties in good health. Some clones in this sample may be carry-over from other donors' samples. The sample taken for sequencing was memory CD4+ T cells from PBMCs. Described subset: CD45RA-negative fraction. The V call is TRBV7-9, the J call TRBJ2-1; D unclear. The CDR3 sequence: CASSLGQANYNEQFF. CDR3 bases: TGTGCCAGCAGCTTAGGGCAGGCGAACTACAATGAGCAGTTCTTC. The full variable domain, rest sourced from reference TRBV7-9 and TRBJ2-1, is DTGVSQNPRHKITKRGQNVTFRCDPISEHNRLYWYRQTLGQGPEFLTYFQNEAQLEKSRLLSDRFSAERPKGSFSTLEIQRTEQGDSAMYLCASSLGQANYNEQFFGPGTRLTVL.